This T cell receptor beta chain is drawn from a study of blood T cells in healthy people across ages. General study results and limits: CMV status of donors was unknown, possibly confounding expanded clonotype changes.

This clonotype was seen a few times. Its antigen is not identified. A read error may be the cause here, since a much bigger clone is one base away. Primers used in a second PCR of about 6 to 11 cycles were a sample-barcoded 5' primer and a J-beta primer mix. Each CDR3 protein gets one entry after TCRdb re-called the 5' RACE reads with MiXCR. The sample has about 1,500,000 distinct CDR3 sequences; roughly 30% are singletons. The V end lost 4 bases, the J end lost 11 bases, and 14 bases lay between the germline ends. CDR1 SQVTM and CDR2 ANQGSEA come from the germline V gene. The CDR3 runs to 11 residues.

This chain uses TRBV29-1 with TRBJ2-5, with D unresolved. Material: blood. This sequence was found in a young woman in good health. CDR3 sequence: CSVGRYNEQYF. As DNA, the CDR3 is TGCAGCGTTGGGAGATACAATGAGCAGTACTTC.